The clone carrying this TCR beta chain has just one count. What it binds is not known. J gave up 4 bases and V 1 base, and 9 bases lay outside the gene matches. Germline V lookup: CDR1 SGHRS, CDR2 YFSETQ. The CDR3 runs to 16 residues. This entry belongs to a study of graft-versus-host responses after intestinal transplantation. Study at large: Each transplant was multivisceral, liver-intestinal, or isolated intestinal. All recipients got anti-thymocyte globulin induction, then tacrolimus and steroids for about three years.

Lymphocytes (intraepithelial and lamina propria) were released by processing the graft tissue. Study outcomes and limitations: Present in recipient marrow, GvH clones included some that appeared first in ileum or blood. Peak levels of circulating GvH clones tracked with early post-transplant HvG declines.

The data were produced by immunoSEQ multiplex PCR, yet TCRdb's version contains in-frame clones alone and is incomplete. The data show around 16,000 clones, 65% to 90% seen once. The receptor was derived from a human patient who received an intestinal transplant, so some T cells may come from the graft donor. The chain joins TRBV5-1 to TRBJ2-5, with TRBD2 matching over 8 bases. Sequenced here: ileum tissue, sampled about 86 weeks after intestinal transplantation. Written as DNA, the CDR3 is TGCGCCAGCAGCTTGTCTCTGGGACTAGGCCCAGAGACCCAGTACTTC. Protein product: CASSLSLGLGPETQYF.